Below are 6 T cell receptor beta chains sequenced from a single sample in a study of T cell clonality in common variable immunodeficiency. Study-level results: Common variable immunodeficiency TCR beta sequences reportedly had fewer deletions and N-nucleotide insertions.

Antigens for these TCRs are unknown. The repertoire was sequenced with immunoSEQ multiplex PCR; TCRdb's copy has only in-frame clones and lacks some. The table lists about 28,000 clones, with no singletons. Sequenced input: peripheral blood mononuclear cells. The receptors originated from a human donor with common variable immunodeficiency.

This clone was found a few times. The read is 3 residues too short to cover the CDR3 end, so that end is filled in from the germline J gene. The gene calls are TRBV30 and TRBJ2-1; the D gene is possibly TRBD2 (6 bases). Germline V CDR1 and CDR2: GTSNPN, SVGIG (reference sequence). The CDR3 covers 16 residues. Trimming cost V 1 base and J 0 bases, with 13 bases left between them. The part of the CDR3 DNA that was read is TGTGCCTGGAGTGGTCCAGGAGGGGTCTCCTACAATGAG. Amino acids: CAWSGPGGVSYNE. The complete CDR3 reads CAWSGPGGVSYNEQFF.

This clone has more than one count but fewer than ten. The CDR3 end lies 3 residues beyond the end of the read and is filled in from the germline J gene. This sequence joins TRBV7-2 and TRBJ2-5; 10 bases map to TRBD1. V gave up 8 bases and J gave up 5 bases; unmatched junction bases: 2. CDR1 is SGHTA, CDR2 FQGNSA, per germline. The CDR3 is made up of 12 amino acids. The DNA read from the CDR3 is TGTGCCAGCTCGGGACAGGGGGAGACC. Residues: CASSGQGET. The whole CDR3 region reads CASSGQGETQYF.

This clone came up many times. The DNA ends 3 residues before the CDR3 does, and the rest of the CDR3 is filled in from the germline J gene. The chain recombines TRBV7-3 with TRBJ2-5, with 9 bases that match TRBD1. Germline assignment: CDR1 SGHTA and CDR2 FQGTGA. The trim removed 8 bases at V and 5 bases at J, leaving 18 bases unmatched. This CDR3 is built from 17 residues. The CDR3 here is CASSRAGTGRLGETQYF. The sequenced CDR3 bases are TGTGCCAGCTCGAGGGCCGGGACAGGGAGGTTGGGGGAGACC.

In this sample, this clone turned up a few times. Read sequence stops 3 residues before the CDR3 end, and the germline J gene provides the missing end. The rearrangement uses TRBV11-3 and TRBJ2-2; 8 bases match TRBD2. The V segment lost 2 bases and the J segment 4 bases; nucleotides outside the gene matches: 0. The CDR3 extends over 14 amino acids. CDR1 is SGHNT, CDR2 YENEEA, per germline. The part of the CDR3 DNA that was read is TGTGCCAGCAGCTTACTAGCGGGCACCGGGGAG. This gives the protein CASSLLAGTGE. The complete CDR3 protein is CASSLLAGTGELFF.

Of note for this clone: The read terminates 3 residues ahead of where the CDR3 ends, so the germline J gene completes it. This chain uses TRBV18 with TRBJ1-1; D ambiguous. The ends were cut back, 6 bases at V and 3 bases at J, with 17 bases in the middle. CDR1 and CDR2 (germline): KGHSH, LQKENI. This CDR3 comprises 15 residues. CDR3 in amino acids: CASSPTRGWDTEAFF. CDR3 DNA, as far as it was read: TGTGCCAGCTCCCCAACCAGAGGGTGGGACACTGAA. The full variable domain, completed using reference TRBV18 and TRBJ1-1, is NAGVMQNPRHLVRRRGQEARLRCSPMKGHSHVYWYRQLPEEGLKFMVYLQKENIIDESGMPKERFSAEFPKEGPSILRIQQVVRGDSAAYFCASSPTRGWDTEAFFGQGTRLTVV.

Details on this clone: The read finishes 3 residues shy of the CDR3 end, and the germline J gene is used to complete it. The chain combines TRBV7-9 with TRBJ1-1, with D unclear. Germline-derived CDR1 and CDR2 are SEHNR and FQNEAQ (reference sequence). V was trimmed by 1 base and J by 3 bases, leaving 6 bases between them. The CDR3 has 13 amino acids. The sequenced part of the CDR3 DNA is TGTGCCAGCAGCTTAGTCACTGACACTGAA. This translates into CASSLVTDTE. The CDR3 in full is CASSLVTDTEAFF.